Listed here are 21 T cell receptor beta chains from one sample, sequenced in a study of shared clonotypes between healthy human individuals. Sequenced by immunoSEQ multiplex PCR; TCRdb stores in-frame clones only, minus some. The repertoire holds over 400,000 clones, with roughly 95% as singletons. The sequencing sample was made of naive CD4+ T cells sorted from blood. The subset here: CD45RA+ positively selected. These receptor sequences come from a woman in her twenties or thirties in good health.

This clone has just a few counts. The J gene is TRBJ2-1, the V gene TRBV4-2, with TRBD2 matching over 11 bases. Germline lookup yields CDR1 LGHNA and CDR2 YNFKEQ. Trimming cost V 4 bases and J 15 bases; bases outside gene matches: 8. This CDR3 contains 13 residues. The CDR3 is CASSRTLAGVMFF. The DNA for the CDR3 is TGTGCCAGCAGCCGAACACTAGCGGGAGTTATGTTCTTC.

The chain has TRBV18 and TRBJ2-7; possibly TRBD1 or TRBD2 for D (6 bases each). CDR3 length equals 14 residues. The germline gives CDR1 KGHSH, CDR2 LQKENI. Trimming shortened V by 2 bases and J by 5 bases, and 13 bases separated the two germline ends. The CDR3 reads CASSPVEGVNEQYF. The CDR3 DNA reads TGTGCCAGCTCACCAGTGGAGGGGGTCAACGAGCAGTACTTC.

This chain joins TRBV5-1 and TRBJ1-4; D unresolved. The germline V gene encodes CDR1 SGHRS and CDR2 YFSETQ. V gave up 4 bases and J gave up 8 bases, with 21 bases separating them. The CDR3 consists of 16 residues. CDR3 bases: TGCGCCAGCAGCGACTCGGGCAGACCCTTTGAGGAAAAACTGTTTTTT. The encoded protein is CASSDSGRPFEEKLFF.

This CDR3 reads CASRTPSRGLYEQYF. The CDR3 DNA sequence: TGTGCCAGCAGGACCCCGAGCAGAGGGCTCTACGAGCAGTACTTC. This chain links TRBV27 with TRBJ2-7, with D possibly matching TRBD2 (5 bases). In germline, CDR1 is MNHEY, CDR2 SMNVEV (reference sequence). V lost 6 bases to trimming and J lost 3 bases, with 18 bases between them. The CDR3 spans 15 residues.

The chain recombines TRBV5-1 with TRBJ2-1; weak D call: TRBD2 (6 bases). Between the trimmed V and J ends, which lost 7 bases and 0 bases, there was a span of 14 bases. Germline V gene sequence: CDR1 SGHRS, CDR2 YFSETQ. CDR3 size: 15 residues. This chain's CDR3 is CASRLSGGSYNEQFF. CDR3 DNA: TGCGCCAGCCGGCTTAGCGGCGGCTCCTACAATGAGCAGTTCTTC.

About this clone: This sample also contains other DNA sequences that code for the same CDR3. This chain joins TRBV2 and TRBJ1-1, with D possibly TRBD1 on 5 matching bases. CDR1 is SNHLY and CDR2 is FYNNEI in the germline V gene. Trimming cost V 2 bases and J 1 base, with 5 bases left between them. The CDR3 sequence is 13 residues long. The CDR3 loop reads CASSEQGNTEAFF. The CDR3 DNA follows: TGTGCCAGCAGTGAACAGGGGAACACTGAAGCTTTCTTT.

V and J are TRBV5-1 and TRBJ2-7; 7 nucleotides match TRBD2. The CDR3 loop spans 13 amino acids. The germline V gene has CDR1 SGHRS and CDR2 YFSETQ. V lost 5 bases to trimming and J lost 6 bases; unmatched junction nucleotides: 8. The CDR3: CASSQDGGFEQYF. Written as DNA, the CDR3 is TGCGCCAGCAGTCAGGACGGGGGGTTCGAGCAGTACTTC.

This sequence joins TRBV4-1 and TRBJ2-7; 8 bases fit TRBD1. This CDR3 has 18 residues. Germline V gene lookup returns CDR1 MGHRA and CDR2 YSYEKL. Germline trimming cut 6 bases from V and 2 bases from J; bases unmatched to any gene: 18. The CDR3 coding sequence is TGCGCCAGCAGACTGACCGGGACAGGCGAGGAGGCCACCTACGAGCAGTACTTC. It is translated as CASRLTGTGEEATYEQYF.

In its sample, this clone was seen a few times. The chain uses TRBV18 and TRBJ1-3; 7 positions agree with TRBD1. This CDR3 region has 15 residues. Germline V gene lookup returns CDR1 KGHSH and CDR2 LQKENI. V shed 6 bases, J shed 3 bases, and the junction held 8 bases outside the gene matches. This CDR3 is CASSHGTALGNTIYF. In nucleotides, the CDR3 is TGTGCCAGCTCCCACGGGACAGCACTTGGAAACACCATATATTTT.

The V gene is TRBV5-1, the J gene TRBJ1-5; D call uncertain. This CDR3 is built from 15 residues. Germline values: CDR1 SGHRS, CDR2 YFSETQ. V was clipped by 0 bases and J by 3 bases, with 10 bases between them. The DNA for the CDR3 is TGCGCCAGCAGCTTGGACGGCGCTGACAATCAGCCCCAGCATTTT. This translates into CASSLDGADNQPQHF.

The chain carries TRBV19 and TRBJ1-2; D is perhaps TRBD1 (5 bases). V dropped 4 bases and J dropped 4 bases, with 13 bases sitting between them. CDR3 length equals 14 residues. The germline CDR1 and CDR2 sequences are LNHDA and SQIVND (reference sequence). The CDR3 DNA sequence: TGTGCCAGTAGTACTGGACAAACTGGCTATGGCTACACCTTC. Protein product: CASSTGQTGYGYTF.

V is TRBV9 and J is TRBJ2-1, with 10 bases identical to TRBD1. Germline CDR1 SGDLS, CDR2 YYNGEE. Trimming removed 2 bases from V and 4 bases from J; junction bases left unmatched: 0. There are 14 residues in the CDR3. CDR3 in amino acids: CASSVGQGYNEQFF. The CDR3 bases are TGTGCCAGCAGCGTGGGACAGGGGTACAATGAGCAGTTCTTC.

The chain uses TRBV6-5 and TRBJ2-2; the match to TRBD2 covers 9 bases. The germline V gene encodes CDR1 MNHEY and CDR2 SVGAGI. CDR3 length: 15 residues. J gave up 4 bases and V 8 bases, and 8 bases lay outside the gene matches. The CDR3 nucleotides are TGTGCCAGCTCTAGCGGGATCCGTGGCACCGGGGAGCTGTTTTTT. Translated: CASSSGIRGTGELFF.

The rearrangement uses TRBV11-2 and TRBJ1-1, with D unresolved. CDR3 length: 14 amino acids. The V end lost 5 bases, the J end lost 4 bases, and 14 bases lay between the germline ends. Germline CDR1 and CDR2: SGHAT and FQNNGV. DNA of the CDR3: TGTGCCAGCAGCCCCCAGTTACGGGGCACTGAAGCTTTCTTT. It translates to CASSPQLRGTEAFF.

The chain uses TRBV7-6 and TRBJ2-7; 12 positions match TRBD2. The CDR3 sequence is 15 residues long. Germline CDR1 SGHVS, CDR2 FNYEAQ. Trimming took 5 bases from V and 1 from J; bases not matched to a gene: 3. The CDR3 DNA reads TGTGCCAGCAGCCCTAGCGGGAGGGGATCCTACGAGCAGTACTTC. Protein: CASSPSGRGSYEQYF.

The chain carries TRBV10-3 and TRBJ1-5; possibly TRBD1 for D (5 bases). The CDR3 sequence is 15 residues long. Germline V gene sequence: CDR1 ENHRY, CDR2 SYGVKD. V was pared by 0 bases and J by 2 bases, with 8 bases between. CDR3 amino acids: CAISESAGRNQPQHF. DNA of the CDR3: TGTGCCATCAGTGAGTCTGCAGGGCGCAATCAGCCCCAGCATTTT.

The chain has TRBV15 and TRBJ2-1; the match to TRBD2 covers 9 bases. V lost 5 bases and J lost 0; bases outside the gene matches: 17. This CDR3 is built from 20 residues. The germline V gene encodes CDR1 LNHNV and CDR2 YYDKDF (reference sequence). CDR3 sequence: CATSSEEIRLAGSSYNEQFF. The CDR3 region has the DNA TGTGCCACCAGCTCCGAAGAGATACGGCTAGCGGGAAGCTCCTACAATGAGCAGTTCTTC.

The chain links TRBV11-2 to TRBJ1-1, with a weak D call TRBD1 (5 bases). Trimming pared 5 bases from V and 6 bases from J, leaving 13 bases between. The germline V gene encodes CDR1 SGHAT and CDR2 FQNNGV. CDR3 length: 13 amino acids. The CDR3 sequence: CASSTLRVPEAFF. The CDR3 DNA reads as TGTGCCAGCAGCACTCTCAGGGTGCCTGAAGCTTTCTTT.

The gene calls are TRBV11-2 and TRBJ2-1; tentatively, D is TRBD2 (6 bases). The CDR3 has 18 residues. Between the trimmed V and J ends, which lost 1 base and 2 bases, there was a span of 18 bases. Germline CDR1 SGHAT, CDR2 FQNNGV. The CDR3 sequence is CASSLVLGGRVPYNEQFF. CDR3 sequence (DNA): TGTGCCAGCAGCTTAGTCCTAGGAGGGCGGGTCCCCTACAATGAGCAGTTCTTC.

Here the CDR3 DNA reads TGTGCCAGCAGCCCTCATCCGGGACAGGGGGTCGATGAGCAGTTCTTC. It translates to CASSPHPGQGVDEQFF. This chain uses TRBV7-6 with TRBJ2-1, with 11 nucleotides matching TRBD1. From germline, CDR1 is SGHVS and CDR2 FNYEAQ. Trimming cost V 5 bases and J 8 bases; bases outside gene matches: 11. The CDR3 has 16 residues.

The CDR3 DNA reads as TGCGCCAGCAGCTCACAGGGGGGGAGCAATCAGCCCCAGCATTTT. It yields the protein CASSSQGGSNQPQHF. The chain joins TRBV5-1 to TRBJ1-5; 8 positions agree with TRBD1. The CDR3 length is 15 residues. Per the germline V gene, CDR1 is SGHRS and CDR2 is YFSETQ. Trimming at V came to 3 bases and at J to 1 base, leaving 3 bases not matched to a gene.